Listed here are 11 T cell receptor beta chains from one sample, sequenced in a study of T cell responses to AZD1222 COVID-19 vaccine. Here immunoSEQ multiplex PCR was the method, and the copy in TCRdb shows in-frame clones only, minus some. The sample records about 140,000 clones, roughly nine tenths being singletons. Specimen: peripheral blood, collected 28 days after the second AZD1222 dose. The receptor source for this set is an adult who received the AZD1222 COVID-19 vaccine.

This clone is a singleton in its sample. The chain joins TRBV28 to TRBJ1-5; D gene uncertain. Per the germline V gene, CDR1 is MDHEN and CDR2 is SYDVKM. This CDR3 has 13 residues. V dropped 3 bases and J dropped 5 bases, with 8 bases sitting between them. The CDR3 coding sequence is TGTGCCAGCAGTTTGGGGAGGTATCAGCCCCAGCATTTT. Protein: CASSLGRYQPQHF.

V usage is TRBV12-3 or TRBV12-4 and J usage is TRBJ1-1; 9 bases align to TRBD1. Trimming removed 6 bases from V and 6 bases from J; junction bases left unmatched: 5. The CDR3 runs to 13 residues. The CDR3 protein is CASSPRQGAEAFF. CDR3 coding DNA: TGTGCCAGCAGCCCCAGACAGGGGGCTGAAGCTTTCTTT.

The genes are TRBV29-1 and TRBJ1-1, with a possible D match to TRBD1 (5 bases). V lost 0 bases to trimming and J lost 5 bases, with 10 bases between them. Germline loops: CDR1 SQVTM, CDR2 ANQGSEA. The CDR3 runs 13 residues. The DNA of the CDR3 is TGCAGCGTTGAAGATCAGGGCCGGACTGAAGCTTTCTTT. This codes for CSVEDQGRTEAFF. The variable domain in full, completed from reference TRBV29-1 and TRBJ1-1, reads SAVISQKPSRDICQRGTSLTIQCQVDSQVTMMFWYRQQPGQSLTLIATANQGSEATYESGFVIDKFPISRPNLTFSTLTVSNMSPEDSSIYLCSVEDQGRTEAFFGQGTRLTVV.

The rearrangement links TRBV6-5 to TRBJ1-3; no clear D gene. Trimming removed 0 bases from V and 5 bases from J, with 5 bases in between. The CDR3 has 13 amino acids. Germline-derived CDR1 and CDR2 are MNHEY and SVGAGI. The CDR3 nucleotides read TGTGCCAGCAGTTACTCAGTTAGAAACACCATATATTTT. Translation: CASSYSVRNTIYF.

The chain carries TRBV11-2 and TRBJ2-7, with 14 bases lining up with TRBD2. V shed 4 bases, J shed 5 bases, and the junction held 7 bases outside the gene matches. The CDR3 sequence is 16 residues long. CDR1 is SGHAT and CDR2 is FQNNGV in the germline V gene. The CDR3 DNA sequence: TGTGCCAGCAGCTCCAGGACTAGCGGGAGGTCCCACGAGCAGTACTTC. This translates into CASSSRTSGRSHEQYF.

The chain uses TRBV11-3 and TRBJ2-3; 8 bases map to TRBD2. The V gene end was trimmed by 5 bases and the J gene end by 6 bases; junction bases not matched to a gene: 10. The germline V gene has CDR1 SGHNT and CDR2 YENEEA. This CDR3 contains 15 residues. CDR3 region: CASSPIAGRGDTQYF. The CDR3 bases are TGTGCCAGCAGCCCGATAGCGGGGAGGGGGGATACGCAGTATTTT.

The J gene is TRBJ1-5, the V gene TRBV24-1; D might be TRBD1 (5 bases). Trimming took 3 bases from V and 4 from J, leaving 6 bases between them. Germline loops: CDR1 KGHDR, CDR2 SFDVKD. This CDR3 region has 13 residues. CDR3 bases: TGTGCCACCAGTGATAGGGGAAATCAGCCCCAGCATTTT. Its translation: CATSDRGNQPQHF.

This chain connects TRBV7-2 to TRBJ1-2; D is perhaps TRBD1 (5 bases). The CDR3 is 13 amino acids. Trimming took off 4 bases at V and 4 bases at J, with 10 bases between the two ends. Germline CDR1 SGHTA, CDR2 FQGNSA. CDR3 DNA: TGTGCCAGCAGCTCCAGGGTCGGCTATGGCTACACCTTC. It translates to CASSSRVGYGYTF.

This CDR3 reads CASSADSNSNQPQHF. The CDR3 nucleotides read TGTGCCAGCAGCGCAGACAGTAATAGCAATCAGCCCCAGCATTTT. The rearrangement uses TRBV7-2 and TRBJ1-5; D might be TRBD1 (5 bases). The germline gives CDR1 SGHTA, CDR2 FQGNSA. V lost 5 bases and J lost 0, with 11 bases in between. The CDR3 is made up of 15 amino acids.

This chain links TRBV5-5 with TRBJ2-7; TRBD2 agrees at 9 bases. V was pared by 0 bases and J by 0 bases, with 7 bases of the junction left unmatched. CDR1 is SGHKS and CDR2 is YYEKEE in the germline V gene (reference sequence). The length of the CDR3 is 17 residues. This CDR3 is CASSLGGLAGSSYEQYF. The CDR3 DNA reads as TGTGCCAGCAGCTTGGGAGGTCTAGCGGGATCCTCCTACGAGCAGTACTTC.

CDR3 in amino acids: CASSPGHGELFF. The CDR3 DNA follows: TGCGCCAGCAGTCCCGGGCACGGGGAGCTGTTTTTT. The chain combines TRBV5-1 with TRBJ2-2; D call uncertain. The length of the CDR3 is 12 residues. Deletions cut 5 bases from V and 7 bases from J, with 9 bases between. CDR1 and CDR2 from the germline V gene are SGHRS and YFSETQ.